This TCR beta chain appears in the sequencing data of a study of blood T cells in healthy people across ages. Study findings and constraints: Investigators viewed diversity estimates from one million T cells as underestimates, the study reported. Long-lived donors carried more naive CD4+ cells and greater diversity than aged donors.

Then a second PCR, running about 6 to 12 cycles, was carried out with a sample-barcoded 5' primer and a J-beta primer mix. Every cDNA molecule carried a tag from a template-switch adaptor bearing 12 random nucleotides. Individual samples furnished no less than 2.5 million CDR3-containing paired-end reads apiece. MiXCR, applied by TCRdb to the 5' RACE reads, yields one record per CDR3 protein. The profile covers hundreds of thousands of distinct CDR3 sequences, with 49% appearing a single time and around a third taken by the ten largest. This clonotype was seen only a few times. Its antigen remains unidentified. This CDR3 has 15 residues. V trimming: 3 bases; J trimming: 6 bases; junction bases outside the gene matches: 8. Per the germline V gene, CDR1 is DFQATT and CDR2 is SNEGSKA (reference sequence).

The rearrangement links TRBV20-1 to TRBJ1-6, with 7 bases lining up with TRBD1. The TCR sequence derives from a woman aged 55-70 years in good health. Specimen: blood. CDR3 in DNA: TGCAGTGCTAGGAGTGGGCAGGGGGTTAATTCACCCCTCCACTTT. This sequence encodes CSARSGQGVNSPLHF.